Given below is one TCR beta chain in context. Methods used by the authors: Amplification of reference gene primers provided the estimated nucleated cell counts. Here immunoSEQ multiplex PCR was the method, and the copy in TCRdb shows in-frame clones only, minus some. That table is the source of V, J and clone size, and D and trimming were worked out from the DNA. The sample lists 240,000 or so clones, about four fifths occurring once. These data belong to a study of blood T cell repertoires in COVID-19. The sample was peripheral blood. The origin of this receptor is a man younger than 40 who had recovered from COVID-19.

DNA of the CDR3: TGTGCCAGCAGCGTAGCGGGAAGATCGGGGGATACGCAGTATTTT. Its protein product is CASSVAGRSGDTQYF. J is TRBJ2-3 and V is TRBV9; possible D gene TRBD2, 5 bases. Germline CDR1 SGDLS, CDR2 YYNGEE. The V end lost 0 bases, the J end lost 6 bases, and 14 bases lay between the germline ends. The CDR3 has 15 residues.